This T cell receptor beta chain came from a study of beta chain features in type 1 diabetes. In regard to this clone: The antigen is not known.

Overall study findings and caveats: PCR may have favored shorter templates equally in patients and controls. Shortening that was moderate but significant affected the TCRB CDR3s of Type 1 diabetes patients in all four CD4+ subsets.

The authors reverse transcribed all of the isolated RNA, so sequencing captured expressed TCRB transcripts. Clones were sequenced by immunoSEQ multiplex PCR, and TCRdb holds only the in-frame ones, with some missing. The sample carries 680,000 or so clones, roughly an eighth recorded once. A sort by CD45RO/CCR7/CD25/CD127/CD95/CD27 yielded CD4+ naive, central memory, regulatory and stem cell-like memory cells. V was trimmed by 3 bases and J by 3 bases, leaving 7 bases between them. Germline CDR1 and CDR2: WNHNN and SYGVQD (reference sequence). The CDR3 covers 13 residues. The V call is TRBV10-1, the J call TRBJ2-3; D is ambiguous. This receptor was identified in a man aged 18 to 29 with type 1 diabetes. Sequencing was done on a sample of naive CD4+ T cells from blood. The CDR3 is CASSDWQTDTQYF. The CDR3 DNA reads as TGCGCCAGCAGTGACTGGCAGACAGATACGCAGTATTTT.